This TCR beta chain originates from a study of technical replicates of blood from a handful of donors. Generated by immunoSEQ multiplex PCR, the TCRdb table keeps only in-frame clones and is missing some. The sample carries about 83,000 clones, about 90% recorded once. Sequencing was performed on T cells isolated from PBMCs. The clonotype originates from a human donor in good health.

CDR3 sequence: CASSQDSRTSAYNEQFF. The CDR3 DNA reads TGCGCCAGCAGCCAAGATAGCAGGACTAGCGCCTACAATGAGCAGTTCTTC. The V call is TRBV4-1, the J call TRBJ2-1, with 9 bases fitting TRBD2. CDR3 length: 17 amino acids. CDR1 is MGHRA, CDR2 YSYEKL, per germline. V gave up 0 bases and J gave up 2 bases; unmatched junction bases: 5.